This note documents a single TCR beta chain sequence. Assay used: immunoSEQ multiplex PCR; TCRdb lists only in-frame clones, some missing. Of nearly 70,000 clones in the sample, roughly nine tenths are singletons; the top ten hold approximately 0.38%. This sample was included in a study of technical replicates of blood from a handful of donors. This CDR3 comprises 18 residues. Per germline, CDR1 WSHSY and CDR2 SAAADI. The V end was cut by 0 bases, the J end by 8 bases, with 23 bases between. The chain recombines TRBV10-2 with TRBJ1-3; D is unclear. This TCR was sampled from a human donor in good health. Sequencing used T cells isolated from PBMCs. The CDR3: CASSESRGSAGVEDTIYF. The CDR3 bases are TGCGCCAGCAGTGAGTCACGTGGCAGTGCCGGCGTAGAGGACACCATATATTTT.